One T cell receptor beta chain is described in this entry. Germline CDR1 reads MGHDK; CDR2 reads SYGVNS. The V end lost 3 bases, the J end lost 5 bases, and 12 bases lay between the germline ends. The CDR3 runs 14 residues. In the source study's methods: Reference gene primers were amplified, and this amplification served to estimate nucleated cell counts. Using immunoSEQ multiplex PCR, the repertoire was profiled, and TCRdb retains in-frame clones only, with some absent. V, J and clone size derive from that table, while D and trimming were established from the DNA sequence. The sample has around 230,000 clones, about 85% seen once. The data belong to a study of blood T cell repertoires in COVID-19. On the study more broadly: The study drew acute and convalescent COVID-19 samples from the United States, Italy and Spain. PBMCs, B-cell-depleted T cells, or T cells provided the cDNA or gDNA that made up the material.

The sample consisted of peripheral blood. V usage is TRBV25-1 and J usage is TRBJ2-3; no definite D call. The clonotype was recovered from a man aged 55 to 70 who had recovered from COVID-19. The CDR3: CASSDQTPLDTQYF. The DNA for the CDR3 is TGTGCCAGCAGTGACCAGACACCGTTAGATACGCAGTATTTT.